The T cell receptor (beta chain) described here comes from a study of TIL therapy for anti-PD-1-resistant metastatic lung cancer listed by TCRdb under 2021. In the study overall: Tumors were harvested before any PD-1/PD-L1 blockade; patients then received nivolumab, and those progressing received lymphodepletion, expanded TIL infusion and IL-2. Clonotypes were tracked across tumor, expanded TIL product and serial blood samples by T cell receptor beta sequencing of tumor and peripheral blood. A median age of 54 years (range about 35-85) and a median tumor PD-L1 proportion score of 5.5% to 7% were recorded among enrolled patients. Most of the cohort had lung adenocarcinoma, a few tumors were EGFR-mutant and two were ALK-rearranged, and half of the patients were current or former smokers. Across the cohort, whole-exome sequencing showed a median non-synonymous tumor mutation burden of roughly 1.5 mutations per megabase. Here is what the overall study found, with its caveats: The study protocol defined all tumor marker inferences as exploratory. The baseline peripheral repertoire was partially replaced by infused TIL clonotypes, which then decayed over months, and persistence showed no apparent association with response. The cohort was highly selected, with more treatment-naive, never-smoker and oncogene-addicted patients than typical, limiting generalizability.

From its cysteine to its phenylalanine, the CDR3 spans 14 amino acids. Here the CDR3 DNA is all that survives: 42 bases in frame from base 1. From a lookup of the germline V gene, CDR1 and CDR2 are SGHTA and FQGNSA. Trimming costs V 5 bases and J 3 bases, and their ends lie 14 bases apart. The time point label here, explained by the study, means: pre-treatment sample, taken before nivolumab and TIL therapy. Adults with stage 4 NSCLC were enrolled in a dual-center phase I trial from late 2017 to early 2020. The samples were drawn from an open-label, single-arm phase I trial testing tumor-infiltrating lymphocyte therapy combined with nivolumab in advanced non-small cell lung cancer. Blood mononuclear cells from EDTA tubes were isolated by Ficoll gradient, snap-frozen as pellets, and DNA was extracted with a Qiagen mini-prep kit. TCR beta CDR3 regions were amplified from genomic DNA by bias-controlled multiplex PCR with the immunoSEQ v3 hsTCRB kit. TCR libraries were sequenced on an Illumina NextSeq 500 to 1.5 million to 2 million read pairs for survey level or about 5-6.5 million for deep level. Regarding the original processing steps: Clonality was reported by immunoSEQ Analyzer software, which also assigned V, D and J genes and filtered out non-productive sequences. Repertoires were compared by productive Simpson clonality and by the Morisita overlap index of productive TRB rearrangements between infused TIL and blood. The absolute count of a clonotype in blood was estimated by multiplying the lymphocyte count by the CD3+ fraction and by the productive frequency of the clone. In TCRdb, the immuneACCESS table is reduced to in-frame sequences with V and J assigned. These tables do not hold every clone; where another copy was compared, an unresolved V gene accounts for under half, and the others remain unexplained. Clone size and the V and J calls come from that table; the DNA yielded D and trimming. Recorded for this sample are 50,000 to 65,000 clones; approximately 78% of them occurred a single time. The biggest ten clones account for about 2.7% of the sample.

This clone was recorded once. The antigen it recognizes is unknown. No clone much larger than this one lies a single base away; base qualities are absent. This TCR derives from a person between 30 and 80 years old with non-small cell lung cancer. This sample comprised blood, obtained at baseline. This receptor chain uses TRBV7-2 and TRBJ2-7; the D gene could be TRBD1 or TRBD2, each one agreeing over 5 bases. The nucleotides read TGTGCCAGCAGCGGAGGCAGGACAAACTACGAGCAGTACTTC. Its protein is CASSGGRTNYEQYF.